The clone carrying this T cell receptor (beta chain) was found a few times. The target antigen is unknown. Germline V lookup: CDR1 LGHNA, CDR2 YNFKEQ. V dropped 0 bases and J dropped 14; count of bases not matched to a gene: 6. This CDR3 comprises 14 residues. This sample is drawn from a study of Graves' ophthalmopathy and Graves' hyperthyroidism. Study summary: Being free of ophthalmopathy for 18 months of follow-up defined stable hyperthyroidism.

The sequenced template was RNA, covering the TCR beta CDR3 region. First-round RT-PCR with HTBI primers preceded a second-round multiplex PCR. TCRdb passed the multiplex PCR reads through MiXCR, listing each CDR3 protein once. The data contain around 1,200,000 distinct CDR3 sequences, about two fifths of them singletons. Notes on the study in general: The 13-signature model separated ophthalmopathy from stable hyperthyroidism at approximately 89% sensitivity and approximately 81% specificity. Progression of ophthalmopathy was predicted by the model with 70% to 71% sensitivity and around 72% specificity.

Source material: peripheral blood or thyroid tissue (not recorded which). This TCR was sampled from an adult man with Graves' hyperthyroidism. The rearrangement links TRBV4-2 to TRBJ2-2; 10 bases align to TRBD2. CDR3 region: CASSQDPGTSALFF. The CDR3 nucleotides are TGTGCCAGCAGCCAAGATCCAGGGACTAGCGCCCTGTTTTTT.